Below are 21 T cell receptor beta chains sequenced from a single sample in a study of OX40 agonist ivuxolimab in advanced cancers. Assay: immunoSEQ multiplex PCR; the TCRdb copy retains only in-frame clones and omits some. The sample has tens of thousands of clones, 80% seen once. Sequencing was performed on CD4+ or CD8+ T cells sorted from blood, taken in a trial of the OX40 agonist ivuxolimab. The receptors stem from an adult with an advanced solid tumor such as melanoma, head and neck, liver or kidney cancer.

V gene TRBV19 combines with J gene TRBJ2-2; D is ambiguous. Germline values: CDR1 LNHDA, CDR2 SQIVND (reference sequence). This CDR3 is 14 amino acids long. Trimming stripped 7 bases from V and 2 bases from J, with 11 bases between. As DNA, the CDR3 is TGTGCCAGTACCCCCCAGGTAAACACCGGGGAGCTGTTTTTT. It translates to CASTPQVNTGELFF.

The chain employs TRBV9 and TRBJ2-3; 9 positions match TRBD2. V lost 3 bases to trimming and J lost 1 base; unmatched junction nucleotides: 3. The CDR3 runs 15 residues. CDR1 and CDR2 from the germline V gene are SGDLS and YYNGEE. In DNA, the CDR3 is TGTGCCAGCAGCGATAGGACTAGCGGCACAGATACGCAGTATTTT. Protein sequence: CASSDRTSGTDTQYF.

This clone was seen a few times. V gene TRBV9 combines with J gene TRBJ2-7, with 8 bases identical to TRBD1. Germline lookup yields CDR1 SGDLS and CDR2 YYNGEE. This CDR3 contains 15 residues. V was clipped by 0 bases and J by 7 bases; unmatched bases: 9. The CDR3 DNA sequence: TGTGCCAGCAGCGTAGGGGGGACAGGCGCGGAAGAGCAGTACTTC. It translates to CASSVGGTGAEEQYF.

The rearrangement joins TRBV6-6 to TRBJ2-7, with 10 bases aligning to TRBD2. The CDR3 is 14 amino acids. Germline-derived CDR1 and CDR2 are MNHNY and SVGAGI (reference sequence). The V gene end was trimmed by 4 bases and the J gene end by 3 bases; junction bases not matched to a gene: 3. For the CDR3, the DNA is TGTGCCAGCAGTTTAGCGGGAGGCTTCTACGAGCAGTACTTC. Translating it yields CASSLAGGFYEQYF.

This sequence joins TRBV2 and TRBJ1-1; D is unclear. The V and J ends lost 6 bases and 1 base respectively, with 9 bases between them. Germline V gene lookup returns CDR1 SNHLY and CDR2 FYNNEI. This CDR3 has 13 residues. The CDR3 is CASRLSQNTEAFF. CDR3 nucleotide sequence: TGTGCCAGCAGACTCAGCCAGAACACTGAAGCTTTCTTT.

This clone was detected only a few times. CDR3 bases: TGCGCCAGCAGTGAGAGAGTCAGGGGCTATGGCTACACCTTC. It is translated as CASSERVRGYGYTF. The V call is TRBV10-2, the J call TRBJ1-2, with D maybe TRBD1 (6 bases). Germline CDR1 is WSHSY and CDR2 is SAAADI. This CDR3 is 14 amino acids long. V was shortened by 2 bases and J by 4 bases, with 11 bases between the two germline ends.

V is TRBV11-2 and J is TRBJ2-7; tentatively, D is TRBD2 (7 bases). This CDR3 region has 16 residues. Trimming removed 5 bases at V and 1 base at J, with 18 bases between. CDR1 and CDR2 from the germline V gene are SGHAT and FQNNGV. The CDR3 nucleotides are TGTGCCAGCAGCAAGGGGGGGGCGATCGGGTCCTACGAGCAGTACTTC. It encodes CASSKGGAIGSYEQYF.

This chain uses TRBV14 with TRBJ2-6, with D unclear. The CDR3 runs 14 residues. From germline, CDR1 is SGHDN and CDR2 FVKESK. Trimming removed 4 bases at V and 4 bases at J, with 8 bases between. CDR3 region: CASSPSLGANVLTF. CDR3 DNA: TGTGCCAGCAGCCCAAGTCTGGGGGCCAACGTCCTGACTTTC.

CDR3 DNA sequence: TGTGCCAGCAGTTGGGCGGCAGGGGAATCCTACAATGAGCAGTTCTTC. Its protein is CASSWAAGESYNEQFF. The V call is TRBV27, the J call TRBJ2-1; D is perhaps TRBD1 (6 bases). In germline, CDR1 is MNHEY, CDR2 SMNVEV (reference sequence). Trimming shortened V by 4 bases and J by 1 base, and 14 bases separated the two germline ends. CDR3 size: 16 residues.

The V and J genes are TRBV2 and TRBJ2-5, with TRBD1 identical over 8 bases. Germline CDR1 SNHLY, CDR2 FYNNEI. V lost 7 bases to trimming and J lost 5 bases; unmatched junction nucleotides: 9. The CDR3 has 14 residues. The CDR3 protein is CASNRQGRQETQYF. CDR3 coding DNA: TGTGCCAGCAACCGACAGGGGAGGCAGGAGACCCAGTACTTC.

V usage is TRBV7-6 and J usage is TRBJ2-7, with D unresolved. Looked up from germline, CDR1 is SGHVS and CDR2 is FNYEAQ. This CDR3 is 13 amino acids long. Between the trimmed V and J ends, which lost 9 bases and 2 bases, there was a span of 14 bases. In DNA form, the CDR3 reads TGTGCCAGTTCCGGCTACGGACCCTACGAGCAGTACTTC. Translated, it gives CASSGYGPYEQYF. Full variable domain (remainder filled in from reference TRBV7-6 and TRBJ2-7): GAGVSQSPRYKVTKRGQDVALRCDPISGHVSLYWYRQALGQGPEFLTYFNYEAQQDKSGLPNDRFSAERPEGSISTLTIQRTEQRDSAMYRCASSGYGPYEQYFGPGTRLTVT.

The rearrangement uses TRBV9 and TRBJ2-3; TRBD1 might be the D (6 bases). V was clipped by 4 bases and J by 3 bases, with 15 bases between them. The CDR3 is 15 residues long. In germline, CDR1 is SGDLS, CDR2 YYNGEE. Here the CDR3 DNA reads TGTGCCAGCAGCCGACGAGGGGGTACGACAGATACGCAGTATTTT. It specifies CASSRRGGTTDTQYF.

The chain carries TRBV4-2 and TRBJ2-2; D unresolved. Deletions cut 4 bases from V and 0 bases from J, with 9 bases between. Per germline, CDR1 LGHNA and CDR2 YNFKEQ. The CDR3 extends over 15 amino acids. The CDR3 nucleotides are TGTGCCAGCAGCCTTCGACAACCGAACACCGGGGAGCTGTTTTTT. Its protein product is CASSLRQPNTGELFF.

The chain carries TRBV7-7 and TRBJ2-2; a possible D gene is TRBD2 (6 bases). The length of the CDR3 is 16 residues. CDR1 is SSHAT and CDR2 is FNYEAQ in the germline V gene (reference sequence). Trimming removed 1 base from V and 0 bases from J, with 9 bases in between. For the CDR3, the DNA is TGTGCCAGCAGCTTAGTTAGCGGAACGAACACCGGGGAGCTGTTTTTT. Protein: CASSLVSGTNTGELFF.

DNA for the CDR3: TGTGCCAGCAGTTTATTTGGTTCGAGCAATCAGCCCCAGCATTTT. It encodes CASSLFGSSNQPQHF. V usage is TRBV28 and J usage is TRBJ1-5, with D unresolved. The V and J ends lost 1 base and 1 base respectively, with 8 bases between them. This CDR3 comprises 15 residues. Germline V CDR1 and CDR2: MDHEN, SYDVKM. Variable domain in full (rest from reference TRBV28 and TRBJ1-5): DVKVTQSSRYLVKRTGEKVFLECVQDMDHENMFWYRQDPGLGLRLIYFSYDVKMKEKGDIPEGYSVSREKKERFSLILESASTNQTSMYLCASSLFGSSNQPQHFGDGTRLSIL.

For the CDR3, the DNA is TGCGCCAGCAGCCAAGGTCTCCCGGTTACGGCCAAAAACATTCAGTACTTC. It encodes CASSQGLPVTAKNIQYF. The chain carries TRBV4-1 and TRBJ2-4; D uncertain. The CDR3 is 17 residues long. Germline CDR1 reads MGHRA; CDR2 reads YSYEKL. The V end was cut by 1 base, the J end by 1 base, with 14 bases between.

The chain couples TRBV7-9 to TRBJ2-5; D is ambiguous. TRBJ2-7 explains the end of the DNA better; the J call may be wrong. The CDR3 runs 14 residues. The V gene's germline CDR1 is SEHNR and CDR2 FQNEAQ (reference sequence). The CDR3 coding sequence is TGTGCCAGCAGCTTAGGTGTAGGTACCAACGAGCAGTACTTC. Amino acids: CASSLGVGTNEQYF.

The chain combines TRBV5-1 with TRBJ2-1, with 12 bases identical to TRBD2. Germline loops: CDR1 SGHRS, CDR2 YFSETQ. The CDR3 length is 15 residues. J was trimmed by 15 bases and V by 4 bases; bases with no gene match: 14. The CDR3 DNA is TGCGCCAGCAGCCCCGATCCGGGACTAGCGGGCTCTCGGTTCTTC. It codes for CASSPDPGLAGSRFF.

The rearrangement joins TRBV29-1 to TRBJ2-7; 10 positions match TRBD1. From germline, CDR1 is SQVTM and CDR2 ANQGSEA. The CDR3 is 13 amino acids. Trimming cost V 5 bases and J 5 bases; bases outside gene matches: 6. CDR3 amino acids: CSVSPGTGDEQYF. In DNA form, the CDR3 reads TGCAGCGTTTCCCCCGGGACAGGGGACGAGCAGTACTTC.

This chain joins TRBV11-3 and TRBJ1-2; D remains ambiguous. This CDR3 contains 12 residues. Germline V gene data show CDR1 as SGHNT and CDR2 as YENEEA. V lost 4 bases and J lost 2, with 5 bases in between. The CDR3 DNA sequence: TGTGCCAGCAGCTCGCGAAACTATGGCTACACCTTC. Protein sequence: CASSSRNYGYTF.

The chain is built from TRBV7-6 and TRBJ2-2; either TRBD1 or TRBD2 may fit D (6 bases each). Germline V CDR1 and CDR2: SGHVS, FNYEAQ. The CDR3 runs 15 residues. V was shortened by 6 bases and J by 0 bases, with 11 bases between the two germline ends. In DNA, the CDR3 is TGTGCCAGCAGGCGGGACACTACGAACACCGGGGAGCTGTTTTTT. Protein: CASRRDTTNTGELFF.